The 22 T cell receptor beta chains below all came from one sample that was sequenced in a study of cytomegalovirus exposure and HLA in healthy donors. Amplification used 60 Vbeta primers and 13 Jbeta primers. Profiled with immunoSEQ multiplex PCR; TCRdb holds only in-frame clones, not every one. The table includes about 150,000 clones, 83% detected once. The sample taken for sequencing was PBMCs. Receptors originate from a man aged 40-49 years in good health and CMV-seronegative.

In regard to this clone: The missing conserved phenylalanine or tryptophan at the end of this CDR3 makes a read error likely. The rearrangement uses TRBV4-3 and TRBJ2-7, with D uncertain. This CDR3 comprises 14 residues. CDR1 and CDR2 (germline): LGHNA, YSLEER. The V end was cut by 0 bases, the J end by 0 bases, with 6 bases between. The CDR3 DNA follows: TGCGCCAGCAGCCAAGAAAGGAGCTCCTACGAGCAGTACCTC. Translating gives CASSQERSSYEQYL.

This rearrangement joins TRBV6-1 to TRBJ2-1; 10 nucleotides agree with TRBD2. Germline loops: CDR1 MNHNS, CDR2 SASEGT. The CDR3 runs 15 residues. V lost 7 bases, J lost 2 bases, and 5 bases stayed unmatched. CDR3 sequence: CASKGTSGTYNEQFF. The CDR3, as DNA: TGTGCCAGCAAAGGAACTAGCGGGACCTACAATGAGCAGTTCTTC.

The V gene is TRBV19, the J gene TRBJ2-2, with 9 bases identical to TRBD1. V gave up 9 bases and J gave up 6 bases; unmatched junction bases: 8. The CDR3 has 14 residues. Germline-derived CDR1 and CDR2 are LNHDA and SQIVND (reference sequence). CDR3 sequence reads: CARPTGGRSGELFF. CDR3 coding DNA: TGTGCCAGACCGACAGGGGGAAGGTCCGGGGAGCTGTTTTTT.

The chain couples TRBV5-1 to TRBJ1-5; 10 bases are shared with TRBD1. With V trimmed by 0 bases and J by 10 bases, 16 bases remained unmatched. Germline CDR1 SGHRS, CDR2 YFSETQ. This CDR3 spans 18 amino acids. CDR3 coding DNA: TGCGCCAGCAGCTTGGGGGGATCCGGGACAGGGGTCGAGTATCCCCAGCATTTT. It codes for CASSLGGSGTGVEYPQHF.

V and J are TRBV11-2 and TRBJ2-3, with unresolved D. Germline-derived CDR1 and CDR2 are SGHAT and FQNNGV. Trimming stripped 3 bases from V and 6 bases from J, with 13 bases between. The CDR3 is 14 amino acids. DNA of the CDR3: TGTGCCAGCAGCTTTGTCCCGGGTCGGGATACGCAGTATTTT. This gives the protein CASSFVPGRDTQYF.

The rearrangement joins TRBV6-5 to TRBJ1-4; D call uncertain. The CDR3 runs 14 residues. Trimming left V 3 bases short and J 0 bases short, with 5 bases between. Germline CDR1 MNHEY, CDR2 SVGAGI. This CDR3 reads CASSYAATNEKLFF. DNA of the CDR3: TGTGCCAGCAGTTATGCGGCAACTAATGAAAAACTGTTTTTT.

The chain joins TRBV30 to TRBJ1-5, with 7 nucleotides matching TRBD1. V was clipped by 3 bases and J by 4 bases; unmatched bases: 3. CDR1 and CDR2 (germline): GTSNPN, SVGIG (reference sequence). The CDR3 is 13 residues long. This CDR3 is CAWSGTENQPQHF. The CDR3 DNA follows: TGTGCCTGGAGCGGGACAGAGAATCAGCCCCAGCATTTT.

This clone has just one count. The genes are TRBV5-5 and TRBJ1-2; D possibly corresponds to TRBD1 (6 bases). There are 13 residues in the CDR3. Germline V gene data show CDR1 as SGHKS and CDR2 as YYEKEE (reference sequence). Trimming pared 4 bases from V and 4 bases from J, leaving 11 bases between. CDR3 coding DNA: TGTGCCAGCAGCCGACAGGACCTCTATGGCTACACCTTC. Translating it yields CASSRQDLYGYTF.

The V gene is TRBV27, the J gene TRBJ2-6; no clear D. The germline V gene encodes CDR1 MNHEY and CDR2 SMNVEV (reference sequence). Trimming cost V 6 bases and J 2 bases, with 5 bases left between them. This CDR3 has 13 residues. The DNA for the CDR3 is TGTGCCAGCAGGACAACTGGGGCCAACGTCCTGACTTTC. Residues: CASRTTGANVLTF.

The genes are TRBV9 and TRBJ1-2; no clear D. V lost 3 bases to trimming and J lost 4 bases, with 10 bases between them. This CDR3 is 13 amino acids long. CDR1 and CDR2 (germline): SGDLS, YYNGEE. The DNA for the CDR3 is TGTGCCAGCAGCGCCAACACCCCCTATGGCTACACCTTC. This codes for CASSANTPYGYTF.

This rearrangement joins TRBV5-5 to TRBJ1-5; no reliable D call. This CDR3 spans 15 amino acids. Germline CDR1 SGHKS, CDR2 YYEKEE (reference sequence). Trimming pared 5 bases from V and 1 base from J, leaving 13 bases between. CDR3 sequence reads: CASSSGRGSNQPQHF. The DNA for the CDR3 is TGTGCCAGCAGTTCCGGGAGAGGGAGCAATCAGCCCCAGCATTTT.

The CDR3 here is CASSGQYGYTF. The CDR3 DNA is TGTGCCAGCAGTGGACAGTATGGCTACACCTTC. The rearrangement links TRBV28 to TRBJ1-2; D possibly corresponds to TRBD1 (6 bases). Trimming shortened V by 5 bases and J by 5 bases, and 6 bases separated the two germline ends. CDR1 and CDR2 (germline): MDHEN, SYDVKM. The CDR3 totals 11 residues.

The V call is TRBV5-1, the J call TRBJ1-1; D is undetermined. The CDR3 contains 11 residues. V was trimmed by 6 bases and J by 1 base, leaving 4 bases between them. Germline V gene data show CDR1 as SGHRS and CDR2 as YFSETQ. CDR3 coding DNA: TGCGCCAGCATCGGGAACACTGAAGCTTTCTTT. This gives the protein CASIGNTEAFF.

The rearrangement uses TRBV11-2 and TRBJ2-5; 10 bases line up with TRBD2. TRBJ2-7 matches the DNA end more closely, so the J call is doubtful. This CDR3 has 14 residues. Germline V gives CDR1 SGHAT, CDR2 FQNNGV. For the CDR3, the DNA is TGTGCCAGCAGCTTACAACTAGCGGGGTACGAGCAGTACTTC. It is translated as CASSLQLAGYEQYF.

Only one count was recorded for this clone. The gene calls are TRBV19 and TRBJ1-1, with TRBD1 matching 10 bases. With V trimmed by 3 bases and J by 6 bases, 7 bases remained unmatched. The germline gives CDR1 LNHDA, CDR2 SQIVND (reference sequence). The CDR3 extends over 15 amino acids. Written as DNA, the CDR3 is TGTGCCAGTAGTATCTGGGACAGGGGTAATGCTGAAGCTTTCTTT. Translating gives CASSIWDRGNAEAFF.

CDR3 sequence (DNA): TGTGCCGTTTTCGGGGAAGGAAGGTCCTACGAGCAGTACTTC. This translates into CAVFGEGRSYEQYF. The chain couples TRBV2 to TRBJ2-7; D possibly corresponds to TRBD2 (5 bases). The CDR3 has 14 residues. V lost 11 bases, J lost 1 base, and 18 bases lay in between. CDR1 is SNHLY and CDR2 is FYNNEI in the germline V gene.

J is TRBJ2-7 and V is TRBV28; 7 bases agree with TRBD1. V was clipped by 6 bases and J by 2 bases; unmatched bases: 13. This CDR3 contains 16 residues. Germline lookup yields CDR1 MDHEN and CDR2 SYDVKM. The CDR3 DNA reads TGTGCCAGCAGGGCTAGACCAGGGGGTAATACCTACGAGCAGTACTTC. It encodes CASRARPGGNTYEQYF.

This chain uses TRBV27 with TRBJ2-1; 7 positions agree with TRBD1. Trimming took 5 bases from V and 4 from J; bases not matched to a gene: 11. The germline gives CDR1 MNHEY, CDR2 SMNVEV (reference sequence). CDR3 length: 16 residues. CDR3 sequence reads: CASSPQGTAQYNEQFF. CDR3 sequence (DNA): TGTGCCAGCAGTCCCCAAGGGACAGCCCAGTACAATGAGCAGTTCTTC.

The gene calls are TRBV19 and TRBJ2-5; D possibly corresponds to TRBD1 (6 bases). Between the trimmed V and J ends, which lost 8 bases and 4 bases, there was a span of 26 bases. The CDR3 extends over 17 amino acids. The germline CDR1 and CDR2 sequences are LNHDA and SQIVND (reference sequence). The CDR3 region is CASSRARGSSWGETQYF. As DNA, the CDR3 is TGTGCCAGTTCCCGTGCGAGGGGGTCAAGTTGGGGAGAGACCCAGTACTTC.

V usage is TRBV11-1 and J usage is TRBJ2-1; D is unclear. Trimming shortened V by 0 bases and J by 6 bases, and 9 bases separated the two germline ends. This CDR3 has 14 residues. CDR1 and CDR2 (germline): SGHAT, FQDESV (reference sequence). CDR3 DNA sequence: TGTGCCAGCAGCTTAGCGCGCGAGTTCAATGAGCAGTTCTTC. Its translation is CASSLAREFNEQFF.

This rearrangement joins TRBV25-1 to TRBJ2-2; 10 bases are shared with TRBD2. V lost 4 bases to trimming and J lost 4 bases; unmatched junction nucleotides: 6. This CDR3 spans 16 amino acids. Looked up from germline, CDR1 is MGHDK and CDR2 is SYGVNS. DNA for the CDR3: TGTGCCAGCAGTGCCAGCGGGAGGGTCGGCACCGGGGAGCTGTTTTTT. Protein sequence: CASSASGRVGTGELFF.

The table lists this clone with a few counts. The J gene is TRBJ2-3, the V gene TRBV6-6, with D possibly matching TRBD2 (5 bases). Germline loops: CDR1 MNHNY, CDR2 SVGAGI (reference sequence). V was pared by 2 bases and J by 1 base, with 7 bases between. This CDR3 has 14 amino acids. The CDR3 nucleotides read TGTGCCAGCAGTTACCCCGGGGGCACAGATACGCAGTATTTT. Translation: CASSYPGGTDTQYF.